This TCR beta chain is drawn from a study of blood T cell repertoires in COVID-19. Study as a whole: Acute and convalescent COVID-19 specimens originated in the United States, Italy and Spain. PBMCs, B-cell-depleted T cells, or T cells provided the cDNA or gDNA that made up the material.

Original methodology: The assay estimated nucleated cells by amplifying reference gene primers. The data were produced by immunoSEQ multiplex PCR, yet TCRdb's version contains in-frame clones alone and is incomplete. Clone size and the V and J calls come from that table; the DNA yielded D and trimming. The top ten hold about 5% of the sample, which has under 150,000 clones, approximately 80% seen once. This receptor was taken from a woman in her forties or fifties with acute or convalescent COVID-19. Sequenced sample: peripheral blood.

CDR3: CASRTLTGTGGAGSLNTEAFF. The CDR3 DNA reads as TGTGCCAGCAGGACACTTACTGGGACAGGGGGCGCGGGATCATTGAACACTGAAGCTTTCTTT. V is TRBV2 and J is TRBJ1-1, with 12 bases matching TRBD1. Trimming cost V 6 bases and J 0 bases; bases outside gene matches: 20. The CDR3 spans 21 residues. CDR1 SNHLY and CDR2 FYNNEI come from the germline V gene.